Following are 9 T cell receptor beta chains from one sample sequenced in a study of PD-L1 blockade in urothelial cancer. The method was immunoSEQ multiplex PCR; TCRdb's version includes in-frame clones alone and lacks a portion of them. The table includes some 71,000 clones, approximately 80% detected once. Time point in this sample: pretreatment peripheral blood. The sequencing used PBMCs, collected around atezolizumab (anti-PD-L1) treatment. The source of these receptors is a man between 40 and 49 years old with urothelial cancer.

The rearrangement links TRBV11-2 to TRBJ2-1; no firm D call. V was shortened by 4 bases and J by 7 bases, with 14 bases between the two germline ends. The germline V gene encodes CDR1 SGHAT and CDR2 FQNNGV. This CDR3 contains 14 residues. This CDR3 is CASSSRDPGNEQFF. Here the CDR3 DNA reads TGTGCCAGCAGCTCACGAGACCCGGGTAATGAGCAGTTCTTC. The full variable domain, with the rest looked up from reference TRBV11-2 and TRBJ2-1, is EAGVAQSPRYKIIEKRQSVAFWCNPISGHATLYWYQQILGQGPKLLIQFQNNGVVDDSQLPKDRFSAERLKGVDSTLKIQPAKLEDSAVYLCASSSRDPGNEQFFGPGTRLTVL.

This clone was recorded a few times. This sequence joins TRBV28 and TRBJ1-2; 7 bases fit TRBD1. The CDR3 spans 13 residues. The junction had 4 bases not matched to a gene; V was cut back by 7 bases and J by 2 bases. Germline CDR1 is MDHEN and CDR2 is SYDVKM. CDR3 in DNA: TGTGCCAGCATCCCGACAGGGAACTATGGCTACACCTTC. It is translated as CASIPTGNYGYTF.

Points on this clone: One junction end does not reproduce the germline sequence, and a read error may be involved. The chain has TRBV19 and TRBJ1-1; D gene unclear. The CDR3 loop spans 10 amino acids. The germline V gene has CDR1 LNHDA and CDR2 SQIVND (reference sequence). The CDR3 nucleotides are TGTGCCAGTAGTATGACGGAGAAAATCTTT. Protein sequence: CASSMTEKIF. Full variable domain (outside the CDR3, taken from reference TRBV19 and TRBJ1-1): DGGITQSPKYLFRKEGQNVTLSCEQNLNHDAMYWYRQDPGQGLRLIYYSQIVNDFQKGDIAEGYSVSREKKESFPLTVTSAQKNPTAFYLCASSMTEKIFGQGTRLTVV.

This clone was found many times. The chain combines TRBV6-4 with TRBJ1-1, with 7 bases aligning to TRBD1. Trimming cost V 4 bases and J 5 bases; bases outside gene matches: 13. The CDR3 has 16 amino acids. CDR1 and CDR2 from the germline V gene are MRHNA and SNTAGT. CDR3 DNA sequence: TGTGCCAGCAGTGCCTACCCTGGACAGGAAGGTACTGAAGCTTTCTTT. This encodes CASSAYPGQEGTEAFF.

The chain couples TRBV10-3 to TRBJ2-1; D not certain. Germline CDR1 reads ENHRY; CDR2 reads SYGVKD. Trimming took 6 bases from V and 7 from J, leaving 13 bases between them. The CDR3 has 13 residues. DNA for the CDR3: TGTGCCATCAGCCTAACAGTAAAGAATGAGCAGTTCTTC. Protein sequence: CAISLTVKNEQFF.

The chain uses TRBV4-1 and TRBJ2-1; 7 positions agree with TRBD2. V shed 4 bases, J shed 10 bases, and the junction held 4 bases outside the gene matches. CDR1 is MGHRA and CDR2 is YSYEKL in the germline V gene. The CDR3 consists of 12 residues. The CDR3 DNA sequence: TGCGCCAGCAGCCTCCGGGGGGAAGAGCAGTTCTTC. This codes for CASSLRGEEQFF.

This clone showed up just once. The chain couples TRBV7-8 to TRBJ1-5; D might be TRBD1 (5 bases). Trimming left V 3 bases short and J 5 bases short, with 14 bases between. The CDR3 extends over 15 amino acids. CDR1 and CDR2 from the germline V gene are SGHVS and FQNEAQ. The CDR3 region has the DNA TGTGCCAGCAGCTTCAATATTCAGGGCTATCAGCCCCAGCATTTT. This translates into CASSFNIQGYQPQHF. The full variable domain, rest sourced from reference TRBV7-8 and TRBJ1-5, is GAGVSQSPRYKVAKRGQDVALRCDPISGHVSLFWYQQALGQGPEFLTYFQNEAQLDKSGLPSDRFFAERPEGSVSTLKIQRTQQEDSAVYLCASSFNIQGYQPQHFGDGTRLSIL.

This clone was picked up a small number of times. The V and J genes are TRBV11-2 and TRBJ1-1, with D maybe TRBD1 (6 bases). The CDR3 runs 14 residues. CDR1 and CDR2 from the germline V gene are SGHAT and FQNNGV. V gave up 6 bases and J gave up 0 bases, with 11 bases separating them. CDR3: CASSQDRLNTEAFF. Here the CDR3 DNA reads TGTGCCAGCAGTCAGGACAGATTGAACACTGAAGCTTTCTTT. The full variable domain, rest sourced from reference TRBV11-2 and TRBJ1-1, is EAGVAQSPRYKIIEKRQSVAFWCNPISGHATLYWYQQILGQGPKLLIQFQNNGVVDDSQLPKDRFSAERLKGVDSTLKIQPAKLEDSAVYLCASSQDRLNTEAFFGQGTRLTVV.

The chain carries TRBV28 and TRBJ2-5; maybe TRBD1 (5 bases). V was cut by 4 bases and J by 2 bases, with 11 bases left in between. This CDR3 has 14 residues. Per germline, CDR1 MDHEN and CDR2 SYDVKM. DNA for the CDR3: TGTGCCAGCAGTTCAGGGAAGGGGCAAGAGACCCAGTACTTC. This sequence encodes CASSSGKGQETQYF.